This is a list of T cell receptor beta chains from one sample in a study of response to subunit inactivated influenza vaccine. TCRdb reanalysed the RT-PCR reads using MiXCR and keeps one entry per CDR3 protein. The data contain around 520,000 distinct CDR3 sequences, less than 30% of them singletons. The sample was CD4+ T cells sorted from PBMCs, taken 4 to 6 days after vaccination. The source of these receptors is a man in his fifties who received an inactivated influenza vaccine. Both conserved end residues are part of each CDR3. D genes are given only for firm matches. Expanded clones get a size class; other rows say once, few or many, or leave the size out.

j_call clone_size v_call d_call cdr3_aa cdr3_nt
TRBJ2-3 . TRBV5-1 . CASSMDASSDTQYF TGCGCCAGCAGCATGGACGCGTCCTCCGATACGCAGTATTTT
TRBJ2-7 . TRBV20-1 . CSATGLNYEQYF TGCAGTGCCACGGGGCTAAACTACGAGCAGTACTTC
TRBJ2-1 few TRBV12-3/TRBV12-4 . CASSKTRYEQFF TGTGCCAGCAGTAAAACTAGGTATGAGCAGTTCTTC
TRBJ2-5 many TRBV12-3/TRBV12-4 . CASSSGLETQYF TGTGCCAGCAGCTCCGGTCTGGAGACCCAGTACTTC
TRBJ1-1 few TRBV14 . CASSHLGTEAFF TGTGCCAGCAGCCACTTAGGCACTGAAGCTTTCTTT
TRBJ2-3 . TRBV12-3/TRBV12-4 . CASSLVPVGTDTQYF TGTGCCAGCAGTTTAGTTCCGGTGGGCACAGATACGCAGTATTTT
TRBJ2-2 . TRBV10-3 TRBD2 CAISSKAGRNTGELFF TGTGCCATCAGCTCTAAAGCGGGGCGGAACACCGGGGAGCTGTTTTTT
TRBJ1-2 few TRBV7-9 TRBD1 CASSLNRGNYGYTF TGTGCCAGCAGCCTGAACAGGGGAAACTATGGCTACACCTTC
TRBJ2-1 . TRBV30 TRBD2 CACSGGGWGKQFF TGTGCCTGCAGCGGGGGGGGATGGGGCAAGCAGTTCTTC
TRBJ2-3 . TRBV10-2 TRBD2 CASSDPGTSLDTQYF TGCGCCAGCAGCGACCCCGGGACTAGCCTCGATACGCAGTATTTT
TRBJ2-7 few TRBV4-1 . CASSQEGRVHEQYF TGCGCCAGCAGCCAAGAAGGTAGGGTCCACGAGCAGTACTTC
TRBJ2-3 few TRBV20-1 TRBD2 CSARDPAGVTNTQYF TGCAGTGCTAGAGATCCAGCGGGAGTCACAAATACGCAGTATTTT
TRBJ1-1 . TRBV5-1 . CASSLTGQMNTEAFF TGCGCCAGCAGCTTGACTGGACAGATGAACACTGAAGCTTTCTTT
TRBJ1-3 few TRBV10-3 TRBD1 CAMGTDRASSGNTIYF TGTGCCATGGGGACGGACAGGGCCAGCTCTGGAAACACCATATATTTT
TRBJ1-6 . TRBV3-1 . CASSQDGESPLHF TGTGCCAGCAGCCAAGACGGGGAATCACCCCTCCACTTT
TRBJ1-5 . TRBV12-3/TRBV12-4 . CASSRLTLFQPQHF TGTGCCAGCAGCCGCCTTACCCTATTTCAGCCCCAGCATTTT
TRBJ2-1 . TRBV5-4 . CASSSTTDGDEQFF TGTGCCAGCAGCTCCACCACGGACGGGGATGAGCAGTTCTTC
TRBJ2-1 . TRBV11-2 TRBD1 CASRRTGADEQFF TGTGCCAGCAGACGGACAGGGGCGGATGAGCAGTTCTTC
TRBJ2-7 . TRBV3-1 TRBD2 CASSPPGLAIFSYEQYF TGTGCCAGCAGCCCCCCGGGACTAGCCATATTCTCCTACGAGCAGTACTTC
TRBJ2-3 few TRBV15 TRBD1 CATSRTRQGAISTDTQYF TGTGCCACCAGCAGAACACGACAGGGAGCCATTAGCACAGATACGCAGTATTTT
TRBJ1-1 . TRBV4-2 . CASSQETAGYTEAFF TGTGCCAGCAGCCAAGAAACGGCCGGGTACACTGAAGCTTTCTTT
TRBJ1-2 few TRBV12-3/TRBV12-4 TRBD1 CASGTVYGYTF TGTGCCAGCGGGACAGTCTATGGCTACACCTTC
TRBJ2-3 . TRBV6-2/TRBV6-3 . CASSWGGQSSTDTQYF TGTGCCAGCAGTTGGGGCGGGCAGTCTAGCACAGATACGCAGTATTTT